The source of this T cell receptor beta chain is a study of blood T cell repertoires in COVID-19. J lost 8 bases, V lost 9 bases, and 9 bases had no gene match. In germline, CDR1 is KGHDR, CDR2 SFDVKD. The CDR3 has 13 amino acids. Authors' methods: Amplification with reference gene primers provided the estimates of nucleated cell counts. Assay: immunoSEQ multiplex PCR; the TCRdb copy retains only in-frame clones and omits some. V and J calls plus clone size are reproduced from that table; the DNA served to infer D and trimming. The table lists about 160,000 clones, around 85% of them singletons. The chain joins TRBV24-1 to TRBJ1-5, with 7 bases fitting TRBD1. The clonotype comes from a human donor with acute or convalescent COVID-19. The donor label of this sample is uncertain. Sequencing was done on a sample of peripheral blood. CDR3 nucleotides: TGTGCCACCGGGGCACAGGGGTTGGAGCCCCAGCATTTT. It translates to CATGAQGLEPQHF.